The entry below gives a single TCR beta chain sequence along with its context. Original analysis: Estimation of nucleated cell counts relied on the amplification of reference gene primers. The table came from immunoSEQ multiplex PCR; TCRdb's copy has only in-frame clones and leaves some out. The V and J calls and clone size were taken over from that table, and D and trimming were inferred from the DNA. The data contain about 150,000 clones, roughly 80% of them seen just once; the ten biggest clones take up about 29%. These data belong to a study of blood T cell repertoires in COVID-19. Study as a whole: There were acute and convalescent COVID-19 samples, and they came from the United States, Italy and Spain. PBMCs, B-cell-depleted T cells, or T cells were the source of the cDNA or gDNA that made up the material.

V gave up 3 bases and J gave up 8 bases, with 11 bases separating them. This CDR3 is 12 amino acids long. CDR1 SQVTM and CDR2 ANQGSEA come from the germline V gene. Input material: peripheral blood. The chain joins TRBV29-1 to TRBJ2-1; unclear D gene. This TCR was recovered from a woman aged 60-75 years with acute or convalescent COVID-19. Written as DNA, the CDR3 is TGCAGCGTTGAGATCCAGTTGGATGAGCAGTTCTTC. The encoded protein is CSVEIQLDEQFF.